Here is one T cell receptor beta chain with its context. This CDR3 contains 12 residues. The germline V gene has CDR1 SGHKS and CDR2 YYEKEE (reference sequence). Trimming pared 3 bases from V and 14 bases from J, leaving 15 bases between. The run of the v3.0 immunoSEQ assay was at survey level. The data were produced by immunoSEQ multiplex PCR, yet TCRdb's version contains in-frame clones alone and is incomplete. The sample records about 18,000 clones, approximately 80% being singletons. The sample comes from a study of long-term antiretroviral therapy in people with HIV. This TCR was sampled from a woman aged 45 to 65 with HIV. V gene TRBV5-5 combines with J gene TRBJ2-1; TRBD1 is a possible D gene (6 bases). The sample was unsorted PBMCs, taken 0.3 years after starting antiretroviral therapy. This CDR3 reads CASSYRQERKFF. CDR3 DNA: TGTGCCAGCAGCTACAGACAGGAGAGGAAGTTCTTC.